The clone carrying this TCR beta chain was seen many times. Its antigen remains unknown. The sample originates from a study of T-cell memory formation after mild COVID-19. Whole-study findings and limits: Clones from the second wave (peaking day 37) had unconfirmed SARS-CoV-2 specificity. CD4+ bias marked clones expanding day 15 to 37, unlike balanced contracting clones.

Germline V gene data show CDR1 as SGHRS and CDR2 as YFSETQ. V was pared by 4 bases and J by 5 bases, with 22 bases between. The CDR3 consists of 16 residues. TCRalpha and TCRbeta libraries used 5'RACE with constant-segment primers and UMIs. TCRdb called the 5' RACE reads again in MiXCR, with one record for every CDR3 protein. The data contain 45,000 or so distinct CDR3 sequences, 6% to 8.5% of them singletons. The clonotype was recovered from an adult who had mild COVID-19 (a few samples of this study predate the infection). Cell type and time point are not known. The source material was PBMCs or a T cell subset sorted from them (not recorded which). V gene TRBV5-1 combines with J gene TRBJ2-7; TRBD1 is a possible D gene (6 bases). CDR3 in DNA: TGCGCCAGCAGCAAGGACAGCACCGGTTGGGCCCACGAGCAGTACTTC. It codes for CASSKDSTGWAHEQYF.